This is a list of T cell receptor beta chains from one sample in a study of T cell repertoires in cytomegalovirus infection. TCRdb used MiXCR to reprocess the reads, holding one entry per CDR3 protein. Among around 570,000 distinct CDR3 sequences listed, under 45% were seen once. For these TCRs, the target antigens are not known. The sample consisted of cultured PBMCs, taken from culture after CMV antigen stimulation. The origin of the receptors is a human donor in good health (CMV status not recorded). Some clones in this sample may be carry-over from other donors' samples. Each CDR3 is given with its conserved first and last residue. The D gene is left open where the match is weak.

TRBV11-2	TRBD2	17	CASSFRGASGFYNEQFF
TRBV19	.	16	CASSIKGMSYNSPLHF
TRBV7-2	.	12	CASSSRGDTQYF
TRBV12-3/TRBV12-4	TRBD1	18	CASNSGTGGLGGTGELFF
TRBV7-2	TRBD1	13	CASSYGQGDGYTF
TRBV7-2	.	13	CASSLGTYDEQFF
TRBV12-3/TRBV12-4	TRBD2	16	CASSLVTGGWTDTQYF
TRBV6-6	.	13	CASSYRTGDEQFF
TRBV20-1	TRBD1	15	CSATPGTGGTGELFF
TRBV12-5	TRBD1	13	CASAQDGDREAFF
TRBV20-1	TRBD1	17	CSAPQGEIVTTNEKLFF
TRBV7-2	.	14	CASSLNSGRETQYF
TRBV12-3/TRBV12-4	.	16	CASSFEPAGITDTQYF
TRBV27	.	19	CASSLSRTGPPTPPNEQFF
TRBV12-3/TRBV12-4	.	14	CASSFVGHTYEQYF
TRBV5-4	TRBD2	17	CASKLAGQRTSTDTQYF
TRBV12-3/TRBV12-4	.	12	CASSGSNTEAFF
TRBV7-9	.	15	CASSLARIVNTEAFF
TRBV7-2	TRBD1	14	CASSFRDRSYEQYF
TRBV7-2	.	17	CASSFGAPVSSYNEQFF
TRBV19	TRBD2	15	CASSIGTSGAGELFF
TRBV7-2	.	12	CASSPPDNEQFF
TRBV11-2	TRBD1	16	CASNKLRTGRDYGYTF
TRBV12-3/TRBV12-4	TRBD1	14	CASGDRGTNEKLFF
TRBV7-9	.	14	CASSPRQKNTEAFF
TRBV20-1	.	14	CSARDWAADHEQYF
TRBV27	TRBD2	16	CASTRRSSGDGETQYF
TRBV7-8	TRBD1	14	CASSTNRGPGEQYF
TRBV6-8	TRBD1	14	CASSFTGTGLGYTF
TRBV29-1	.	12	CSVDSGANVLTF
TRBV11-2	TRBD1	15	CASSSYRGLGQPQHF
TRBV7-2	.	14	CASSPLQGSGELFF
TRBV5-1	.	18	CASSLYSAAGHSGNTIYF
TRBV7-9	TRBD1	17	CASSKQLGRGLVTPLHF
TRBV19	TRBD2	16	CASSSRLASSTDTQYF
TRBV20-1	TRBD1	13	CSASRDRGAEQYF
TRBV11-3	.	14	CASSQDRHRGEQYF
TRBV6-6	TRBD2	17	CASSGGLAGASTGELFF
TRBV11-3	TRBD1	14	CASSRTGRGETQYF
TRBV7-2	.	16	CASSPVDRANTGELFF
TRBV19	TRBD2	16	CASGGLAGFHDGELFF
TRBV7-2	.	14	CASSAKGGGAEAFF
TRBV28	.	14	CASSARDGFRGYTF
TRBV4-3	.	15	CASSNIPSRGNIQYF
TRBV7-2	.	13	CASSRLGWETQYF
TRBV6-2/TRBV6-3	TRBD2	13	CASTRDYLYEQYF
TRBV5-5	TRBD2	17	CASSPEGTSLGTDTQYF
TRBV18	TRBD2	19	CASSPQPPQGGRGADTQYF
TRBV4-3	.	15	CASSEDANPGNTIYF
TRBV2	TRBD1	14	CASKGDRGNTEAFF
TRBV6-1	.	15	CASSGVAEATGELFF
TRBV20-1	TRBD1	14	CSARRGPATDTQYF
TRBV7-9	TRBD2	17	CASSSLSGKGGTDTQYF
TRBV5-1	.	15	CASSKRQAPNTEAFF